This T cell receptor (beta chain) was observed in a study of radiotherapy plus CTLA-4 blockade in lung cancer. Study overall: In roughly 17% of patients, objective responses were seen; 30% to 35% had disease control.

Study outcomes and limitations: An expansion of tumor-derived TCR clones occurred in blood after radiotherapy plus ipilimumab.

This clone has more than one count but fewer than ten. Antigen unknown. Focal radiation with ipilimumab CTLA-4 blockade was given to patients with chemo-refractory metastatic non-small-cell lung cancer. This table comes from immunoSEQ multiplex PCR, and its TCRdb copy is limited to in-frame clones, with some not included. Among roughly 50,000 clones listed, about 72% were seen once. This receptor was identified in a human donor with non-small cell lung cancer who had stable disease on radiotherapy plus ipilimumab. The sequencing used peripheral blood, collected from a patient treated with radiotherapy plus ipilimumab.

The CDR3 region is CASCRGSSYNSPLHF. Here the CDR3 DNA reads TGTGCCAGCTGCCGGGGGAGCTCCTATAATTCACCCCTCCACTTT. The chain links TRBV13 to TRBJ1-6; D perhaps matches TRBD1 (5 bases). V was clipped by 8 bases and J by 0 bases, with 11 bases between them. The V gene's germline CDR1 is PRHDT and CDR2 FYEKMQ (reference sequence). The CDR3 totals 15 residues.